The next 15 T cell receptor beta chains were all read from a single sample in a study of cytomegalovirus exposure and HLA in healthy donors. The PCR made use of 60 Vbeta and 13 Jbeta primers. The data were produced by immunoSEQ multiplex PCR, yet TCRdb's version contains in-frame clones alone and is incomplete. Of tens of thousands of clones listed, approximately 65% were seen once; the top ten hold around 1.9%. Sequencing used PBMCs. The receptors stem from a man younger than 40 in good health and CMV-seronegative.

The rearrangement joins TRBV28 to TRBJ2-3, with TRBD2 identical over 7 bases. CDR1 is MDHEN and CDR2 is SYDVKM in the germline V gene. V lost 6 bases to trimming and J lost 2 bases; unmatched junction nucleotides: 17. The CDR3 runs to 18 residues. The CDR3 DNA follows: TGTGCCAGCAGCCCCGAAGGAAAGATGGGACTACACACAGATACGCAGTATTTT. Its translation: CASSPEGKMGLHTDTQYF.

J is TRBJ2-1 and V is TRBV5-8; D is ambiguous. The germline V and J ends were trimmed by 2 bases and 4 bases, with 10 bases remaining between them. The CDR3 runs 14 residues. In germline, CDR1 is SGHTS, CDR2 YDEGEE. CDR3 in DNA: TGTGCCAGCAGCTTTATGGCTGTTTACAATGAGCAGTTCTTC. Translated: CASSFMAVYNEQFF.

This chain links TRBV30 with TRBJ1-2, with a weak D call TRBD1 (5 bases). This CDR3 has 11 residues. Germline values: CDR1 GTSNPN, CDR2 SVGIG (reference sequence). V lost 3 bases, J lost 4 bases, and 6 bases lay in between. The CDR3 protein is CAWRRGYGYTF. The CDR3, as DNA: TGTGCCTGGAGAAGGGGCTATGGCTACACCTTC.

The V gene is TRBV7-2, the J gene TRBJ1-2, with 7 bases lining up with TRBD1. This CDR3 contains 13 residues. V shed 6 bases and J 8 bases; nucleotides not matched to a gene: 9. The germline CDR1 and CDR2 sequences are SGHTA and FQGNSA. CDR3 sequence reads: CASSFLGTDGYTF. The CDR3 DNA sequence: TGTGCCAGCAGTTTTTTAGGGACAGACGGCTACACCTTC.

V usage is TRBV5-6 and J usage is TRBJ1-1; D perhaps matches TRBD1 (6 bases). From germline, CDR1 is SGHDT and CDR2 YYEEEE. V lost 4 bases, J lost 3 bases, and 16 bases lay in between. CDR3 length equals 15 residues. The CDR3 spells CASSPEGTHDTEAFF. The CDR3 region has the DNA TGTGCCAGCAGCCCGGAAGGGACACACGACACTGAAGCTTTCTTT.

This sequence joins TRBV30 and TRBJ1-3, with D tentatively TRBD1 (5 bases). The ends were cut back, 4 bases at V and 1 base at J, with 5 bases in the middle. In germline, CDR1 is GTSNPN, CDR2 SVGIG (reference sequence). The CDR3 totals 12 residues. The CDR3 DNA reads as TGTGCCTGGACAGGGTCTGGAAACACCATATATTTT. Translating it yields CAWTGSGNTIYF.

V usage is TRBV6-1 and J usage is TRBJ1-5; a weak D match, TRBD1 (5 bases). Germline CDR1 is MNHNS and CDR2 is SASEGT. This CDR3 contains 18 residues. Trimming pared 1 base from V and 4 bases from J, leaving 20 bases between. Here the CDR3 DNA reads TGTGCCAGCAGTGAAGATGGGCCAGTCCTAGGGGTGAATCAGCCCCAGCATTTT. It translates to CASSEDGPVLGVNQPQHF.

V and J are TRBV27 and TRBJ2-6; D is unclear. The germline V gene has CDR1 MNHEY and CDR2 SMNVEV (reference sequence). This CDR3 is 16 amino acids long. V dropped 1 base and J dropped 4 bases, with 11 bases sitting between them. DNA for the CDR3: TGTGCCAGCAGTTTATTTAGAACCGCCGGGGCCAACGTCCTGACTTTC. Its translation: CASSLFRTAGANVLTF.

CDR3 amino acids: CASREDSREKLFF. The CDR3 DNA reads TGTGCCAGCAGAGAGGACTCAAGAGAAAAACTGTTTTTT. J is TRBJ1-4 and V is TRBV2; D call uncertain. V was clipped by 6 bases and J by 8 bases, with 13 bases between them. Per germline, CDR1 SNHLY and CDR2 FYNNEI. The CDR3 extends over 13 amino acids.

V and J are TRBV7-8 and TRBJ1-3, with 10 bases matching TRBD1. With V trimmed by 5 bases and J by 4 bases, 5 bases remained unmatched. Germline V gene data show CDR1 as SGHVS and CDR2 as FQNEAQ. The length of the CDR3 is 15 residues. The CDR3 bases are TGTGCCAGCAGCGGGACAGGGGCGCCCGGAAACACCATATATTTT. It yields the protein CASSGTGAPGNTIYF. Full variable domain (remainder filled in from reference TRBV7-8 and TRBJ1-3): GAGVSQSPRYKVAKRGQDVALRCDPISGHVSLFWYQQALGQGPEFLTYFQNEAQLDKSGLPSDRFFAERPEGSVSTLKIQRTQQEDSAVYLCASSGTGAPGNTIYFGEGSWLTVV.

This clone has a handful of counts. The chain joins TRBV7-9 to TRBJ1-1, with D unclear. The germline V and J ends were trimmed by 5 bases and 1 base, with 17 bases remaining between them. CDR1 and CDR2 (germline): SEHNR, FQNEAQ (reference sequence). This CDR3 has 16 amino acids. The CDR3 loop is CASSERVEAGNTEAFF. The CDR3 DNA is TGTGCCAGCAGCGAAAGGGTAGAAGCGGGGAACACTGAAGCTTTCTTT.

The chain joins TRBV28 to TRBJ2-1; 10 bases map to TRBD2. J gave up 4 bases and V 3 bases, and 9 bases lay outside the gene matches. This CDR3 has 17 amino acids. Per the germline V gene, CDR1 is MDHEN and CDR2 is SYDVKM. The CDR3 DNA reads as TGTGCCAGCAGTTTGGCGTCTAGCGGGGGAGGGTACAATGAGCAGTTCTTC. Protein: CASSLASSGGGYNEQFF.

V gene TRBV5-8 combines with J gene TRBJ1-1, with D perhaps matching TRBD1 (5 bases). V was cut by 6 bases and J by 5 bases, with 20 bases left in between. The CDR3 is made up of 15 amino acids. Germline V gene sequence: CDR1 SGHTS, CDR2 YDEGEE. This CDR3 reads CASTLIQDFGTEAFF. The DNA for the CDR3 is TGTGCCAGCACATTAATACAGGATTTCGGAACTGAAGCTTTCTTT.

The chain joins TRBV19 to TRBJ2-7; 7 nucleotides match TRBD1. The germline V gene has CDR1 LNHDA and CDR2 SQIVND (reference sequence). CDR3 size: 13 residues. Trimming removed 4 bases from V and 6 bases from J; junction bases left unmatched: 6. The CDR3 sequence: CASSSTGASEQYF. CDR3 sequence (DNA): TGTGCCAGTAGTAGTACAGGGGCTTCCGAGCAGTACTTC.

To note about this clone: The same CDR3 can be traced to other DNA sequences in this sample. The chain carries TRBV27 and TRBJ1-1; TRBD1 agrees at 7 bases. There are 15 residues in the CDR3. The V gene end was trimmed by 2 bases and the J gene end by 1 base; junction bases not matched to a gene: 4. From germline, CDR1 is MNHEY and CDR2 SMNVEV (reference sequence). The chain's CDR3 is CASSLSRTGNTEAFF. The CDR3 DNA reads as TGTGCCAGCAGTTTAAGCCGGACAGGGAACACTGAAGCTTTCTTT.